A single sample gave rise to the 4 T cell receptor beta chains below, sequenced in a study of cytomegalovirus exposure and HLA in healthy donors. PCR involved 60 Vbeta and 13 Jbeta primers. This table comes from immunoSEQ multiplex PCR, and its TCRdb copy is limited to in-frame clones, with some not included. The sample table sets out some 42,000 clones. The sample consisted of PBMCs. The receptor set was obtained from a man aged 30 to 39 in good health and CMV-seronegative.

This chain uses TRBV4-2 with TRBJ2-3; 8 bases are a match to TRBD2. The CDR3 covers 16 residues. Germline values: CDR1 LGHNA, CDR2 YNFKEQ. J lost 0 bases, V lost 4 bases, and 6 bases had no gene match. Written as DNA, the CDR3 is TGTGCCAGCAGCCCCCGGGAGGGGATTAGCACAGATACGCAGTATTTT. Residues: CASSPREGISTDTQYF.

The rearrangement links TRBV29-1 to TRBJ2-1, with 9 bases aligning to TRBD2. V lost 0 bases to trimming and J lost 4 bases; unmatched junction nucleotides: 4. There are 15 residues in the CDR3. Per the germline V gene, CDR1 is SQVTM and CDR2 is ANQGSEA. The CDR3 DNA reads TGCAGCGTTGAAGATCCGGGACTAGCATACAATGAGCAGTTCTTC. Amino acid sequence: CSVEDPGLAYNEQFF.

This chain uses TRBV15 with TRBJ1-4; no firm D call. The ends were cut back, 2 bases at V and 8 bases at J, with 6 bases in the middle. The CDR3 extends over 12 amino acids. CDR1 LNHNV and CDR2 YYDKDF come from the germline V gene (reference sequence). CDR3 nucleotides: TGTGCCACCAGCAGATCACAGGAAAAACTGTTTTTT. Amino acid sequence: CATSRSQEKLFF.

V is TRBV30 and J is TRBJ2-1; the match to TRBD2 covers 11 bases. Germline CDR1 GTSNPN, CDR2 SVGIG (reference sequence). The CDR3 is 15 residues long. With 5 bases clipped from V and 5 bases from J, the junction kept 8 bases outside the gene matches. CDR3 coding DNA: TGTGCCTGGGGGCCCAGACTAGCGGGAAACAATGAGCAGTTCTTC. This translates into CAWGPRLAGNNEQFF.